The 28 T cell receptor beta chains below were found in one sample sequenced in a study of blood T cell repertoires in COVID-19. Only in-frame clones appear in the TCRdb table, and some are missing; sequencing was by immunoSEQ multiplex PCR. This table has 200,000 to 250,000 clones, 82% appearing once. Material: PBMCs or T cells enriched from blood (not recorded which). The receptors derive from an older woman who had recovered from COVID-19.

V and J are TRBV18 and TRBJ2-7, with 7 bases fitting TRBD2. The CDR3 loop spans 14 amino acids. The germline CDR1 and CDR2 sequences are KGHSH and LQKENI. Germline trimming cut 2 bases from V and 5 bases from J; bases unmatched to any gene: 6. The CDR3 sequence: CASSPSRGVDEQYF. DNA for the CDR3: TGTGCCAGCTCACCATCTCGGGGGGTCGACGAGCAGTACTTC.

The J gene is TRBJ2-1, the V gene TRBV11-1; possible D gene TRBD2, 6 bases. Trimming pared 1 base from V and 4 bases from J, leaving 14 bases between. This CDR3 contains 16 residues. Germline CDR1 is SGHAT and CDR2 is FQDESV (reference sequence). This CDR3 is CASSLGPEGPYNEQFF. The CDR3 nucleotides read TGTGCCAGCAGCTTAGGTCCGGAGGGGCCTTACAATGAGCAGTTCTTC.

Written as DNA, the CDR3 is TGTGCCAGCAGCCAAGGACAGGGAGGGGGGAATCAGCCCCAGCATTTT. Protein sequence: CASSQGQGGGNQPQHF. V usage is TRBV5-4 and J usage is TRBJ1-5; the match to TRBD1 covers 8 bases. This CDR3 has 16 amino acids. V shed 4 bases, J shed 4 bases, and the junction held 10 bases outside the gene matches. In germline, CDR1 is SGHNT, CDR2 YYREEE (reference sequence).

The J gene is TRBJ2-6, the V gene TRBV19; D is unresolved. This CDR3 spans 15 amino acids. The V and J ends lost 3 bases and 0 bases respectively, with 6 bases between them. Germline V gene sequence: CDR1 LNHDA, CDR2 SQIVND (reference sequence). CDR3 amino acids: CASSISYSGANVLTF. The CDR3 DNA reads as TGTGCCAGTAGTATCTCCTACTCTGGGGCCAACGTCCTGACTTTC.

V usage is TRBV29-1 and J usage is TRBJ2-1, with 12 positions matching TRBD1. With V trimmed by 4 bases and J by 5 bases, 6 bases remained unmatched. The germline CDR1 and CDR2 sequences are SQVTM and ANQGSEA. The CDR3 totals 15 residues. The CDR3: CSVARGQGADNEQFF. The CDR3 region has the DNA TGCAGCGTTGCTAGGGGACAGGGGGCCGACAATGAGCAGTTCTTC.

V usage is TRBV3-1 (or the pseudogene TRBV3-2) and J usage is TRBJ1-3, with D uncertain. V was pared by 3 bases and J by 7 bases, with 7 bases between. Germline V gene sequence: CDR1 LGHDT, CDR2 YNNKEL (reference sequence). CDR3 size: 12 residues. The CDR3 DNA is TGTGCCAGCAGCCAGGAGCTGAACACCATATATTTT. Protein: CASSQELNTIYF.

The chain joins TRBV4-3 to TRBJ2-5; 9 positions match TRBD1. From germline, CDR1 is LGHNA and CDR2 YSLEER. The V and J ends lost 1 base and 4 bases, in that order; junction bases with no gene match: 1. The CDR3 runs 14 residues. The CDR3: CASSQGQGVETQYF. CDR3 DNA sequence: TGCGCCAGCAGCCAAGGACAGGGGGTAGAGACCCAGTACTTC.

The chain links TRBV6-5 to TRBJ1-2; TRBD1 is a possible D gene (5 bases). Germline V CDR1 and CDR2: MNHEY, SVGAGI. This CDR3 is 11 amino acids long. V lost 8 bases and J 8 bases, leaving 12 bases between the germline ends. CDR3 region: CASGGGIGYTF. In nucleotides, the CDR3 is TGTGCCAGCGGGGGGGGTATCGGCTACACCTTC.

The V gene is TRBV11-2, the J gene TRBJ1-2; D not resolved. The CDR3 covers 14 residues. V lost 0 bases, J lost 3 bases, and 8 bases lay in between. Germline V lookup: CDR1 SGHAT, CDR2 FQNNGV. This chain's CDR3 is CASSLDQQYYGYTF. CDR3 sequence (DNA): TGTGCCAGCAGCTTAGATCAACAGTACTATGGCTACACCTTC.

The chain recombines TRBV18 with TRBJ2-5; TRBD1 matches at 9 bases. Germline values: CDR1 KGHSH, CDR2 LQKENI. The CDR3 runs to 16 residues. J gave up 5 bases and V 0 bases, and 7 bases lay outside the gene matches. In DNA, the CDR3 is TGTGCCAGCTCACCACCGATAACAGGGGGCTGGGAGACCCAGTACTTC. Residues: CASSPPITGGWETQYF.

The V call is TRBV7-6, the J call TRBJ2-7; 9 nucleotides match TRBD2. The CDR3 extends over 18 amino acids. Germline CDR1 is SGHVS and CDR2 is FNYEAQ. V lost 4 bases to trimming and J lost 2 bases; unmatched junction nucleotides: 15. CDR3 protein: CASSSSYLTSGKAYEQYF. DNA of the CDR3: TGTGCCAGCAGCTCGTCATATTTGACTAGCGGAAAGGCCTACGAGCAGTACTTC.

This chain links TRBV5-6 with TRBJ2-7, with 10 bases fitting TRBD1. With 3 bases clipped from V and 3 bases from J, the junction kept 3 bases outside the gene matches. The germline CDR1 and CDR2 sequences are SGHDT and YYEEEE. There are 14 residues in the CDR3. The CDR3 DNA is TGTGCCAGCAGCTGGGACAGGGGAGTCTACGAGCAGTACTTC. This translates into CASSWDRGVYEQYF.

This clone is a singleton in its sample. This sequence joins TRBV10-3 and TRBJ2-7; 10 bases map to TRBD1. In germline, CDR1 is ENHRY, CDR2 SYGVKD. The CDR3 is 14 residues long. The trim removed 6 bases at V and 4 bases at J, leaving 6 bases unmatched. The DNA of the CDR3 is TGTGCCATCAGCGAGACAGGGGGCAAGTACGAGCAGTACTTC. Protein: CAISETGGKYEQYF.

This chain joins TRBV5-4 and TRBJ2-5, with 8 bases fitting TRBD1. The trim removed 4 bases at V and 7 bases at J, leaving 6 bases unmatched. CDR1 is SGHNT, CDR2 YYREEE, per germline (reference sequence). The CDR3 is made up of 13 amino acids. Written as DNA, the CDR3 is TGTGCCAGCAGCGTCCCGGGACAGGCGACCCAGTACTTC. Its protein product is CASSVPGQATQYF.

This chain uses TRBV2 with TRBJ2-1; no definite D call. The germline gives CDR1 SNHLY, CDR2 FYNNEI. The CDR3 runs 16 residues. Trimming stripped 7 bases from V and 1 base from J, with 17 bases between. CDR3 amino acids: CASNQYGSGSYNEQFF. CDR3 coding DNA: TGTGCCAGCAATCAGTATGGGTCGGGTTCCTACAATGAGCAGTTCTTC.

The chain links TRBV11-3 to TRBJ2-1; no clear D gene. CDR3 length: 15 residues. CDR1 is SGHNT, CDR2 YENEEA, per germline. Trimming shortened V by 0 bases and J by 2 bases, and 8 bases separated the two germline ends. CDR3 coding DNA: TGTGCCAGCAGCTTAGAGCCAGCGACCTACAATGAGCAGTTCTTC. Its protein product is CASSLEPATYNEQFF.

The chain employs TRBV7-8 and TRBJ1-3, with 9 positions matching TRBD1. V dropped 1 base and J dropped 4; count of bases not matched to a gene: 5. The CDR3 is 16 residues long. From germline, CDR1 is SGHVS and CDR2 FQNEAQ. The CDR3 nucleotides are TGTGCCAGCAGCTTAGGCGACAGGGGGTCAGGAAACACCATATATTTT. Its protein is CASSLGDRGSGNTIYF.

Written as DNA, the CDR3 is TGTGCCAGCAGCTCTTCGGGGGAGAGCACTGAAGCTTTCTTT. It codes for CASSSSGESTEAFF. The V and J genes are TRBV7-3 and TRBJ1-1, with a possible D match to TRBD1 (5 bases). V lost 4 bases to trimming and J lost 4 bases, with 13 bases between them. CDR1 is SGHTA and CDR2 is FQGTGA in the germline V gene. CDR3 length: 14 residues.

This chain connects TRBV11-2 to TRBJ1-2, with D possibly TRBD1 on 6 matching bases. This CDR3 is built from 14 residues. CDR1 and CDR2 (germline): SGHAT, FQNNGV. V was shortened by 0 bases and J by 4 bases, with 9 bases between the two germline ends. The CDR3 protein is CASSLDSRGYGYTF. DNA for the CDR3: TGTGCCAGCAGCTTAGACTCCAGGGGCTATGGCTACACCTTC.

V usage is TRBV7-9 and J usage is TRBJ2-2; a weak D match, TRBD1 (6 bases). The CDR3 loop spans 15 amino acids. V gave up 5 bases and J gave up 0 bases, with 10 bases separating them. Germline CDR1 is SEHNR and CDR2 is FQNEAQ (reference sequence). Here the CDR3 DNA reads TGTGCCAGCAGCCAGCGACAGGCGAACACCGGGGAGCTGTTTTTT. Translating it yields CASSQRQANTGELFF. The full variable domain, with the rest looked up from reference TRBV7-9 and TRBJ2-2, is DTGVSQNPRHKITKRGQNVTFRCDPISEHNRLYWYRQTLGQGPEFLTYFQNEAQLEKSRLLSDRFSAERPKGSFSTLEIQRTEQGDSAMYLCASSQRQANTGELFFGEGSRLTVL.

The chain is built from TRBV9 and TRBJ2-3; D may be TRBD1 (6 bases). CDR3 length equals 18 residues. V lost 0 bases to trimming and J lost 2 bases, with 19 bases between them. The V gene's germline CDR1 is SGDLS and CDR2 YYNGEE. The CDR3 spells CASSVGGRVGAITDTQYF. The CDR3 DNA is TGTGCCAGCAGCGTAGGCGGCAGGGTGGGGGCTATCACAGATACGCAGTATTTT. Using reference TRBV9 and TRBJ2-3 for the parts outside the CDR3, the full variable domain is DSGVTQTPKHLITATGQRVTLRCSPRSGDLSVYWYQQSLDQGLQFLIQYYNGEERAKGNILERFSAQQFPDLHSELNLSSLELGDSALYFCASSVGGRVGAITDTQYFGPGTRLTVL.

This chain links TRBV4-3 with TRBJ1-1; D possibly corresponds to TRBD1 (6 bases). The CDR3 is 15 residues long. In germline, CDR1 is LGHNA, CDR2 YSLEER. Deletions cut 4 bases from V and 5 bases from J, with 17 bases between. This CDR3 reads CASSPGRGRGTEAFF. DNA of the CDR3: TGCGCCAGCAGCCCCGGGCGGGGGAGGGGGACTGAAGCTTTCTTT.

The CDR3 bases are TGTGCCAGCACCAAAAGGGGGCAGGGTGGCTACACCTTC. This sequence encodes CASTKRGQGGYTF. This sequence joins TRBV6-5 and TRBJ1-2; TRBD1 agrees at 7 bases. This CDR3 has 13 residues. V shed 7 bases, J shed 7 bases, and the junction held 9 bases outside the gene matches. Germline V gene lookup returns CDR1 MNHEY and CDR2 SVGAGI.

This chain joins TRBV6-5 and TRBJ2-2; TRBD1 is a possible D gene (6 bases). The V end lost 5 bases, the J end lost 5 bases, and 12 bases lay between the germline ends. The CDR3 is 14 amino acids. Germline CDR1 and CDR2: MNHEY and SVGAGI. DNA for the CDR3: TGTGCCAGCAGTAGTGACAGGAGAACCGGGGAGCTGTTTTTT. Amino acids: CASSSDRRTGELFF.

V and J are TRBV6-5 and TRBJ2-7, with TRBD1 identical over 8 bases. The germline V gene has CDR1 MNHEY and CDR2 SVGAGI. The CDR3 extends over 13 amino acids. V shed 5 bases and J 1 base; nucleotides not matched to a gene: 1. This CDR3 reads CASSRTGSYEQYF. The CDR3 DNA follows: TGTGCCAGCAGTCGGACAGGGTCCTACGAGCAGTACTTC.

This chain connects TRBV6-5 to TRBJ2-1; 8 positions agree with TRBD2. CDR3 length: 14 residues. V lost 6 bases to trimming and J lost 7 bases; unmatched junction nucleotides: 8. Germline V gene lookup returns CDR1 MNHEY and CDR2 SVGAGI. The CDR3 sequence is CASRTGTRENEQFF. In DNA, the CDR3 is TGTGCCAGCAGGACCGGGACTAGGGAGAATGAGCAGTTCTTC.

J is TRBJ1-4 and V is TRBV6-5; D is possibly TRBD1 (5 bases). There are 12 residues in the CDR3. Germline V gives CDR1 MNHEY, CDR2 SVGAGI. The V and J ends lost 5 bases and 11 bases respectively, with 12 bases between them. This CDR3 is CASSLKRGKLFF. Written as DNA, the CDR3 is TGTGCCAGCAGTCTGAAGCGGGGGAAACTGTTTTTT.

V gene TRBV25-1 combines with J gene TRBJ1-5; D is possibly TRBD1 (6 bases). The CDR3 is 14 residues long. The germline CDR1 and CDR2 sequences are MGHDK and SYGVNS. V was pared by 4 bases and J by 7 bases, with 14 bases between. CDR3 protein: CASSGSGARQPQHF. The CDR3 region has the DNA TGTGCCAGCAGTGGGTCAGGGGCGAGGCAGCCCCAGCATTTT.